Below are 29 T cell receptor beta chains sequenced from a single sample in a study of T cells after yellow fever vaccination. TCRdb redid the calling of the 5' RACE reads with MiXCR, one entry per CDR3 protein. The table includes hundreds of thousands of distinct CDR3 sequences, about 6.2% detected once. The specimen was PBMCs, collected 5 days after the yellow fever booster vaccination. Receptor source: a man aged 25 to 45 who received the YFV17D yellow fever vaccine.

CDR3 residues: CASSLALAGGLSEQFF. The CDR3 region has the DNA TGTGCCAGCAGCTTAGCTCTAGCGGGAGGTTTGAGTGAGCAGTTCTTC. The V call is TRBV7-8, the J call TRBJ2-1, with 11 bases identical to TRBD2. There are 16 residues in the CDR3. CDR1 SGHVS and CDR2 FQNEAQ come from the germline V gene. The ends lost 0 bases at V and 9 bases at J; junction bases unmatched: 7.

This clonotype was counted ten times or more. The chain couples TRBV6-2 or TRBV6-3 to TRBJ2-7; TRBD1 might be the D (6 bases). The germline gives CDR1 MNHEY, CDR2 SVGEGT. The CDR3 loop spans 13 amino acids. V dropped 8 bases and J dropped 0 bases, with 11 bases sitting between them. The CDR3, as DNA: TGTGCCAGCGGAACAGGGTTCTCCTACGAGCAGTACTTC. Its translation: CASGTGFSYEQYF.

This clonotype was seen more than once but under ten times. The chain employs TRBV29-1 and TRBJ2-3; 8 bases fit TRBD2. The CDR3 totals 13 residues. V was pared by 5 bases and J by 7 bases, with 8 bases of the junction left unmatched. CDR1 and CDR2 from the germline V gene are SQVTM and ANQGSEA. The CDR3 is CSVLGLGGYTQYF. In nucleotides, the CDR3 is TGCAGCGTTTTGGGACTAGGAGGGTATACGCAGTATTTT.

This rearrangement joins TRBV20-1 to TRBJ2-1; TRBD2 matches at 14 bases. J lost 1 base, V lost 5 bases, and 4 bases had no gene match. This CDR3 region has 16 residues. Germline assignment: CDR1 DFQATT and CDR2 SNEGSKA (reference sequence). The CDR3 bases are TGCAGTGCTTCCGGGACTAGCGGGGGATCCTACAATGAGCAGTTCTTC. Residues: CSASGTSGGSYNEQFF.

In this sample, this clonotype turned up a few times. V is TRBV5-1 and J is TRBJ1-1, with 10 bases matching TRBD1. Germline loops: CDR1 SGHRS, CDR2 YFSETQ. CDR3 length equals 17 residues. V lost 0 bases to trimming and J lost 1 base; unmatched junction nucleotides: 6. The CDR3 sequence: CASSLALGQGGNTEAFF. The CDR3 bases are TGCGCCAGCAGCTTGGCCCTCGGACAGGGGGGGAACACTGAAGCTTTCTTT.

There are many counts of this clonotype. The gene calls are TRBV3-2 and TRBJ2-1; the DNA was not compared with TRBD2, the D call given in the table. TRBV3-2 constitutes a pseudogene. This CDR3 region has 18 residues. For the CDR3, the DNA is TGTGCCAGCAGCCAAGTACTGCGGACTCGGAGCTCCTACAATGAGCAGTTCTTC. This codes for CASSQVLRTRSSYNEQFF.

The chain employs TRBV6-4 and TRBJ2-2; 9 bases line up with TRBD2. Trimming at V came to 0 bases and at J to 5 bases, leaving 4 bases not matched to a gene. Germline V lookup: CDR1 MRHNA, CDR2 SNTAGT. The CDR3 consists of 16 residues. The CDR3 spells CASSDSAGGPTGELFF. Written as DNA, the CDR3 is TGTGCCAGCAGTGACTCTGCGGGAGGGCCGACCGGGGAGCTGTTTTTT.

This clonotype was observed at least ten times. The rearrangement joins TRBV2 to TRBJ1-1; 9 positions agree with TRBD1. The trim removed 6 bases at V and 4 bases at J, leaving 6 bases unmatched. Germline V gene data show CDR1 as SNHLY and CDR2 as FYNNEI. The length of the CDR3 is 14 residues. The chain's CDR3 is CASSLAGQGTEAFF. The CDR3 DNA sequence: TGTGCCAGCAGCCTCGCGGGACAGGGCACTGAAGCTTTCTTT.

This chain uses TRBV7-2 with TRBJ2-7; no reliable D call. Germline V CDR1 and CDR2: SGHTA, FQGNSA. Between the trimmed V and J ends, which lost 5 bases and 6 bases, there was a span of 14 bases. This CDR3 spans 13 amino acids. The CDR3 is CASSGLRPLEQYF. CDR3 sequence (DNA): TGTGCCAGCAGCGGCCTTCGCCCCCTCGAGCAGTACTTC.

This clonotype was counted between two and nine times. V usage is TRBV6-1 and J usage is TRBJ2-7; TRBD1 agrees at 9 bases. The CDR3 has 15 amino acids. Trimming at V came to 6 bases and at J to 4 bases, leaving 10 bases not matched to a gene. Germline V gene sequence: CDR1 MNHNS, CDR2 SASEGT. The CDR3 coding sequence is TGTGCCAGCAGATGGGGTACAGGGGGCTGGTACGAGCAGTACTTC. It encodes CASRWGTGGWYEQYF.

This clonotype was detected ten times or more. The CDR3: CASRSLSGSGGEQFF. Written as DNA, the CDR3 is TGCGCCAGCAGGTCCCTTAGCGGGAGCGGGGGTGAGCAGTTCTTC. The chain employs TRBV5-1 and TRBJ2-1; 9 positions match TRBD2. J was trimmed by 9 bases and V by 5 bases; bases with no gene match: 12. Germline CDR1 SGHRS, CDR2 YFSETQ. This CDR3 is 15 amino acids long.

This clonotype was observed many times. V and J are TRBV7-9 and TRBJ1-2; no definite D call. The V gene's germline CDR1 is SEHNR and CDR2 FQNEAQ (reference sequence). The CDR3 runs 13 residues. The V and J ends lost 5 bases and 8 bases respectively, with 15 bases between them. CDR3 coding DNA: TGTGCCAGCAGCCCCCAACGGAACCTAGGCTACACCTTC. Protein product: CASSPQRNLGYTF. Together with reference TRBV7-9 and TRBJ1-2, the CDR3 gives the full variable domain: DTGVSQNPRHKITKRGQNVTFRCDPISEHNRLYWYRQTLGQGPEFLTYFQNEAQLEKSRLLSDRFSAERPKGSFSTLEIQRTEQGDSAMYLCASSPQRNLGYTFGSGTRLTVV.

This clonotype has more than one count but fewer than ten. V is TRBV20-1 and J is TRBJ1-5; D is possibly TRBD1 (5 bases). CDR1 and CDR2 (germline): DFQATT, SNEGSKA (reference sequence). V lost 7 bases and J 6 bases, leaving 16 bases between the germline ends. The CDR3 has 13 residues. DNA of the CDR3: TGCAGTGTCCGCAGGGATGGGGGTCAGCCCCAGCATTTT. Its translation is CSVRRDGGQPQHF.

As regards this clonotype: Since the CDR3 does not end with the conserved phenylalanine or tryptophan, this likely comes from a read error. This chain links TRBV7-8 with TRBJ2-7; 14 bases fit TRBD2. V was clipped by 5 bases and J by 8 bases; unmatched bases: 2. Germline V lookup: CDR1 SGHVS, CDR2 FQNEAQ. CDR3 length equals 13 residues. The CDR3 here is CASSGTSGSKQYS. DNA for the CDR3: TGTGCCAGCAGCGGGACTAGCGGGAGTAAGCAGTACTCC.

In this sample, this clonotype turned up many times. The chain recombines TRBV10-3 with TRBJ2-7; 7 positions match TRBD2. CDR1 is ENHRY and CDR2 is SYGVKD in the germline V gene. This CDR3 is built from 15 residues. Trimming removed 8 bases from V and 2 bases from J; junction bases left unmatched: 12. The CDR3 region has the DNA TGTGCCATCGGAAACTCCCAGCGGGAACCCTACGAGCAGTACTTC. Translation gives CAIGNSQREPYEQYF.

The DNA for the CDR3 is TGCAGCGTGTACAATGAGCAGTTCTTC. This sequence encodes CSVYNEQFF. The chain uses TRBV29-1 and TRBJ2-1, with D unresolved. Trimming removed 6 bases at V and 4 bases at J, with 1 base between. CDR1 is SQVTM and CDR2 is ANQGSEA in the germline V gene. The CDR3 contains 9 residues.

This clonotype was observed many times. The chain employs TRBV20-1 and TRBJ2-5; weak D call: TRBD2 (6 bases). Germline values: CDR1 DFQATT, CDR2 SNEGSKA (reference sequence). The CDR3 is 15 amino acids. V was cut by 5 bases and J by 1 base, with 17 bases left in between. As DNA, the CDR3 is TGCAGTGCTCAACAGAGAGGGAGGAGCCAAGAGACCCAGTACTTC. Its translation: CSAQQRGRSQETQYF.

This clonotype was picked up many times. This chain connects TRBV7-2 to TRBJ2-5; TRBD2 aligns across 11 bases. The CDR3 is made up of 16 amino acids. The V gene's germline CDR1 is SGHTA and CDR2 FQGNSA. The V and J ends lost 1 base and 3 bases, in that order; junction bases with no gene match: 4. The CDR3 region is CASSLGSGRAKETQYF. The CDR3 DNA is TGTGCCAGCAGCTTAGGTAGCGGGAGGGCCAAAGAGACCCAGTACTTC.

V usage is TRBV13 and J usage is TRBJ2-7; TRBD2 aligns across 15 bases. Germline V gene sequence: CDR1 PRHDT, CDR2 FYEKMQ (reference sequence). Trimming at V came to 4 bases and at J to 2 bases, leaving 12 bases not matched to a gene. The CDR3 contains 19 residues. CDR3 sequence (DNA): TGTGCCAGCAGCTCTTGGACTAGCGGGAGGGAAGTTTTGGCCTACGAGCAGTACTTC. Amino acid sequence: CASSSWTSGREVLAYEQYF.

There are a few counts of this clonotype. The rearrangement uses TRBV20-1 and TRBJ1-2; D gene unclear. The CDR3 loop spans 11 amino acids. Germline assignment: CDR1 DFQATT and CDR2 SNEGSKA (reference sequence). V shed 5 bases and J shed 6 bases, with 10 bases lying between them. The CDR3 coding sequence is TGCAGTGCTTCGGACGGAAATGGCTACACCTTC. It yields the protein CSASDGNGYTF.

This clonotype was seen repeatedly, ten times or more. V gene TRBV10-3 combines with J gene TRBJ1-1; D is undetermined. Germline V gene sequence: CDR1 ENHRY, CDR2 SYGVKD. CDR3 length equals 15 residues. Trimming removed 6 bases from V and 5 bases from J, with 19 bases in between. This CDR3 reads CAIRGGEGGVTEAFF. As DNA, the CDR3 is TGTGCCATCAGGGGAGGTGAGGGCGGGGTGACTGAAGCTTTCTTT.

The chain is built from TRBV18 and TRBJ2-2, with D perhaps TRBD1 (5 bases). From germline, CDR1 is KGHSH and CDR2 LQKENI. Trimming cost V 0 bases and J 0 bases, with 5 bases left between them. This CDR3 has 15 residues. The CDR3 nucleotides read TGTGCCAGCTCACCACCGGACACGAACACCGGGGAGCTGTTTTTT. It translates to CASSPPDTNTGELFF. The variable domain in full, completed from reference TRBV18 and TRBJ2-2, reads NAGVMQNPRHLVRRRGQEARLRCSPMKGHSHVYWYRQLPEEGLKFMVYLQKENIIDESGMPKERFSAEFPKEGPSILRIQQVVRGDSAAYFCASSPPDTNTGELFFGEGSRLTVL.

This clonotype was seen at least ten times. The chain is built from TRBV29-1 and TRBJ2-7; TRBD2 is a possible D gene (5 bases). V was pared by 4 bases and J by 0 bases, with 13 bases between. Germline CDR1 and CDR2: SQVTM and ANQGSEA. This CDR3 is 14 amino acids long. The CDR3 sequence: CSVVKRSDSYEQYF. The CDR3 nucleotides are TGCAGCGTTGTGAAGCGGAGCGACTCCTACGAGCAGTACTTC.

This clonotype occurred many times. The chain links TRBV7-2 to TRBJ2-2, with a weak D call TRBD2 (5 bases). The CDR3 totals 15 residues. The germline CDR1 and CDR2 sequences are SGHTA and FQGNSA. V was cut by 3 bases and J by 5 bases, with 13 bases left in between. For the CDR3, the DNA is TGTGCCAGCAGCTTTGGTGGGAGTGGGACCGGGGAGCTGTTTTTT. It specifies CASSFGGSGTGELFF.

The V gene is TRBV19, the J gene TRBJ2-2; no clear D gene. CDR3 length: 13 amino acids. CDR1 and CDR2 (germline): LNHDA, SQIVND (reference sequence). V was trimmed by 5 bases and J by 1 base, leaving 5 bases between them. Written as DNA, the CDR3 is TGTGCCAGTAGTTTGATGAACACCGGGGAGCTGTTTTTT. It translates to CASSLMNTGELFF.

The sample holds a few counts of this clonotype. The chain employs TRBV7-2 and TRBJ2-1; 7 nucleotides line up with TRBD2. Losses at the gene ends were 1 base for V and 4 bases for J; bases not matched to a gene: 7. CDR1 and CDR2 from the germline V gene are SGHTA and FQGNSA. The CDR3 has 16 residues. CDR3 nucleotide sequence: TGTGCCAGCAGCTTAGGTCGCGGGAGTGGGTACAATGAGCAGTTCTTC. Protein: CASSLGRGSGYNEQFF. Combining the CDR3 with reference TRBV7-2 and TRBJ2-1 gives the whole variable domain GAGVSQSPSNKVTEKGKDVELRCDPISGHTALYWYRQSLGQGLEFLIYFQGNSAPDKSGLPSDRFSAERTGGSVSTLTIQRTQQEDSAVYLCASSLGRGSGYNEQFFGPGTRLTVL.

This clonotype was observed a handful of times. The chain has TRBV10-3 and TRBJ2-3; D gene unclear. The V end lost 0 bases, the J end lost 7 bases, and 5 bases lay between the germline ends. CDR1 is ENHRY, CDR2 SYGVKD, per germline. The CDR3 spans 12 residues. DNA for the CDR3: TGTGCCATCAGTGAGTCGACGAATACGCAGTATTTT. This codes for CAISESTNTQYF.

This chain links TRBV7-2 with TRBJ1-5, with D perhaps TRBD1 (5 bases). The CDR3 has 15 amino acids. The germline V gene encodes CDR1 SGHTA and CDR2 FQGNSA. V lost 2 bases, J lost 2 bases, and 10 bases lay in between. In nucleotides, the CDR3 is TGTGCCAGCAGCTTAAGAGGGGCTGGCAATCAGCCCCAGCATTTT. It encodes CASSLRGAGNQPQHF.

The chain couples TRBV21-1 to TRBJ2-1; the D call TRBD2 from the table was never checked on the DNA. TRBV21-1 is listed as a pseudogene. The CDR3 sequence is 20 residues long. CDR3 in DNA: TGTGCCAGCAGCAAAGCTCCAGGGACTAGCGGGAGGGCCGGAAACGATGAGCAGTTCTTC. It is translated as CASSKAPGTSGRAGNDEQFF.